Listed here are 12 T cell receptor beta chains from one sample, sequenced in a study of blood T cell repertoires in COVID-19. TCRdb keeps only in-frame clones here, not all; method: immunoSEQ multiplex PCR. The data contain around 200,000 clones, about 88% of them singletons. The sample was PBMCs or T cells enriched from blood (not recorded which). These receptor sequences come from a young woman who had recovered from COVID-19.

The chain recombines TRBV29-1 with TRBJ2-1; D perhaps matches TRBD2 (5 bases). V lost 4 bases to trimming and J lost 2 bases, with 18 bases between them. CDR1 and CDR2 from the germline V gene are SQVTM and ANQGSEA. The CDR3 consists of 16 residues. DNA for the CDR3: TGCAGCGTTGCTTCCACAGCCGGAGGTCCCTACAATGAGCAGTTCTTC. Encoded protein: CSVASTAGGPYNEQFF.

This clone was counted a single time. J is TRBJ1-5 and V is TRBV28; D ambiguous. Germline assignment: CDR1 MDHEN and CDR2 SYDVKM. Trimming left V 1 base short and J 4 bases short, with 8 bases between. This CDR3 is 14 amino acids long. The DNA of the CDR3 is TGTGCCAGCAGTTTATCGGGAGCTAATCAGCCCCAGCATTTT. It encodes CASSLSGANQPQHF. The variable domain in full, with the rest retrieved from reference TRBV28 and TRBJ1-5, is DVKVTQSSRYLVKRTGEKVFLECVQDMDHENMFWYRQDPGLGLRLIYFSYDVKMKEKGDIPEGYSVSREKKERFSLILESASTNQTSMYLCASSLSGANQPQHFGDGTRLSIL.

The chain employs TRBV2 and TRBJ1-5; D remains unclear. The CDR3 is made up of 13 amino acids. Germline lookup yields CDR1 SNHLY and CDR2 FYNNEI. Trimming shortened V by 6 bases and J by 1 base, and 7 bases separated the two germline ends. DNA of the CDR3: TGTGCCAGCAGCGAGGTCAGCAATCAGCCCCAGCATTTT. Its translation is CASSEVSNQPQHF.

This chain uses TRBV6-1 with TRBJ1-5, with TRBD1 as a possible D gene (5 bases). V was cut by 3 bases and J by 5 bases, with 11 bases left in between. The CDR3 loop spans 14 amino acids. Germline assignment: CDR1 MNHNS and CDR2 SASEGT. CDR3 region: CASSDGRDDQPQHF. CDR3 DNA: TGTGCCAGCAGTGATGGGAGGGACGATCAGCCCCAGCATTTT.

This clone was counted only a few times. The rearrangement links TRBV29-1 to TRBJ2-7; D possibly corresponds to TRBD1 (6 bases). This CDR3 is built from 13 residues. Germline V gene sequence: CDR1 SQVTM, CDR2 ANQGSEA. V was clipped by 5 bases and J by 4 bases, with 15 bases between them. The CDR3 nucleotides are TGCAGCGTTCAGAGTCAGGGGTTGTACGAGCAGTACTTC. Translating it yields CSVQSQGLYEQYF.

The chain links TRBV27 to TRBJ1-2; the D gene is possibly TRBD1 (6 bases). The CDR3 runs to 13 residues. V lost 6 bases to trimming and J lost 8 bases, with 16 bases between them. The germline V gene encodes CDR1 MNHEY and CDR2 SMNVEV (reference sequence). The CDR3 bases are TGTGCCAGCAGCCCGCGGGGGGCAGGAGGCTACACCTTC. Translated: CASSPRGAGGYTF.

This clone has a handful of counts. The chain carries TRBV5-1 and TRBJ1-5; D may be TRBD1 (6 bases). CDR1 SGHRS and CDR2 YFSETQ come from the germline V gene. V was shortened by 1 base and J by 5 bases, with 7 bases between the two germline ends. This CDR3 has 13 residues. The CDR3 region has the DNA TGCGCCAGCAGCTTGTCAGGGGATCAGCCCCAGCATTTT. Translated, it gives CASSLSGDQPQHF.

The V gene is TRBV6-5, the J gene TRBJ2-1, with D possibly matching TRBD1 (5 bases). Germline V gives CDR1 MNHEY, CDR2 SVGAGI. The V gene lost 0 bases and the J gene lost 9 bases, with 18 bases spanning the gap. The CDR3 spans 16 residues. In nucleotides, the CDR3 is TGTGCCAGCAGTTACTCAGGGGATATGTTTACCACTGAGCAGTTCTTC. This codes for CASSYSGDMFTTEQFF.

The chain recombines TRBV6-5 with TRBJ2-7, with a possible D match to TRBD2 (6 bases). The germline V gene has CDR1 MNHEY and CDR2 SVGAGI. The CDR3 runs 13 residues. V shed 5 bases and J shed 6 bases, with 14 bases lying between them. The CDR3 bases are TGTGCCAGCAGTCCGGACTATTTCGCCGAGCAGTACTTC. Encoded protein: CASSPDYFAEQYF.

The CDR3: CASRTGTTLSPLHF. In DNA, the CDR3 is TGCGCCAGCAGGACCGGGACAACCCTTTCACCCCTCCACTTT. The chain carries TRBV10-2 and TRBJ1-6; D perhaps matches TRBD1 (6 bases). CDR1 is WSHSY and CDR2 is SAAADI in the germline V gene. The CDR3 sequence is 14 residues long. The ends were cut back, 6 bases at V and 9 bases at J, with 15 bases in the middle.

In this sample, this clone turned up once. The genes are TRBV28 and TRBJ2-1; 9 bases line up with TRBD2. J lost 7 bases, V lost 4 bases, and 11 bases had no gene match. The CDR3 covers 16 residues. CDR1 MDHEN and CDR2 SYDVKM come from the germline V gene. The CDR3 reads CASSSLSSGNYNEQFF. The DNA for the CDR3 is TGTGCCAGCAGTTCGCTCTCTAGCGGGAATTATAATGAGCAGTTCTTC.

The gene calls are TRBV5-1 and TRBJ2-1, with 10 nucleotides matching TRBD2. CDR3 size: 15 residues. Germline V gene lookup returns CDR1 SGHRS and CDR2 YFSETQ. Trimming at V came to 0 bases and at J to 5 bases, leaving 2 bases not matched to a gene. The chain's CDR3 is CASSLALAGNNEQFF. The CDR3 DNA sequence: TGCGCCAGCAGCTTGGCACTAGCGGGAAACAATGAGCAGTTCTTC.